One TCR beta chain is described in this entry. Its antigen is not known. The donors were part of the validation cohort of roughly 130 subjects. That cohort was separate from the first cohort, which comprised under 750 subjects. The sample is drawn from a study of cytomegalovirus exposure and HLA in healthy donors. Study-level results: Cytomegalovirus association was listed for about 170 TCR beta chains. Reports indicated that the classifier achieved high specificity and sensitivity in diagnosing cytomegalovirus status. For most TCR sequences rarity was the rule, although some public TCRs occurred in many donors.

Sequencing used immunoSEQ multiplex PCR; TCRdb keeps in-frame clones, though not all of them. The table records roughly 150,000 clones, about 90% of them present only once. CDR1 and CDR2 (germline): SGDLS, YYNGEE. V lost 3 bases to trimming and J lost 5 bases; unmatched junction nucleotides: 5. The CDR3 has 14 amino acids. The TCR sequence derives from a man between 18 and 29 years old in good health and CMV-seropositive. The chain uses TRBV9 and TRBJ2-3; TRBD1 aligns across 8 bases. Material for sequencing was PBMCs. CDR3 nucleotides: TGTGCCAGCAGCGCACAGGGGGGTATAGATACGCAGTATTTT. This sequence encodes CASSAQGGIDTQYF. The full variable domain, rest sourced from reference TRBV9 and TRBJ2-3, is DSGVTQTPKHLITATGQRVTLRCSPRSGDLSVYWYQQSLDQGLQFLIQYYNGEERAKGNILERFSAQQFPDLHSELNLSSLELGDSALYFCASSAQGGIDTQYFGPGTRLTVL.